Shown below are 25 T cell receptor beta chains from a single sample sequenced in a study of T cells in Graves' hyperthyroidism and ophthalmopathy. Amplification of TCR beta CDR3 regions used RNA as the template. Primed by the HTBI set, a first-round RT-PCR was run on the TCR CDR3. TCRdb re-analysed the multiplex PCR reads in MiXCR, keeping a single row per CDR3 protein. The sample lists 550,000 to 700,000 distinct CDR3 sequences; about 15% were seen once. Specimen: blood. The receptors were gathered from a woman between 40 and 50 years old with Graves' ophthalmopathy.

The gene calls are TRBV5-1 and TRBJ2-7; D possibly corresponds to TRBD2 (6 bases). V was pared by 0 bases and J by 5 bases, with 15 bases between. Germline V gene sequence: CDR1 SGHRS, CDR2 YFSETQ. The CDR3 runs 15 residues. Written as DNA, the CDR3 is TGCGCCAGCAGCTTGGAAGGGACTGTGAGTGACGAGCAGTACTTC. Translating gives CASSLEGTVSDEQYF.

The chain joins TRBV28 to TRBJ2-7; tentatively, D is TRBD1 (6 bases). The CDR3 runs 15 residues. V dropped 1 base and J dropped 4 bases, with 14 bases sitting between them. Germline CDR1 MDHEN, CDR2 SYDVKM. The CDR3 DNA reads TGTGCCAGCAGTTTATCGTCAGGGGCCAAGTACGAGCAGTACTTC. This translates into CASSLSSGAKYEQYF.

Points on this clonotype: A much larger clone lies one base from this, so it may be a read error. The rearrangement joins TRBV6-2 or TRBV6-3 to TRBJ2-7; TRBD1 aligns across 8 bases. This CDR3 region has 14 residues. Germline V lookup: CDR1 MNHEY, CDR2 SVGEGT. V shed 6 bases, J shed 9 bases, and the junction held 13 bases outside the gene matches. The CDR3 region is CASSPRQGSDGQYF. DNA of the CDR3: TGTGCCAGCAGCCCAAGACAGGGGTCCGACGGGCAGTACTTC.

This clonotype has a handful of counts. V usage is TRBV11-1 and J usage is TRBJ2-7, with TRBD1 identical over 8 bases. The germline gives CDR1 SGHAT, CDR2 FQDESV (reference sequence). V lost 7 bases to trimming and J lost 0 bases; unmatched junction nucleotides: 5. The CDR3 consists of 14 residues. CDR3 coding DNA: TGTGCCAGCAACCCGGGACAGGACTCCTACGAGCAGTACTTC. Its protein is CASNPGQDSYEQYF.

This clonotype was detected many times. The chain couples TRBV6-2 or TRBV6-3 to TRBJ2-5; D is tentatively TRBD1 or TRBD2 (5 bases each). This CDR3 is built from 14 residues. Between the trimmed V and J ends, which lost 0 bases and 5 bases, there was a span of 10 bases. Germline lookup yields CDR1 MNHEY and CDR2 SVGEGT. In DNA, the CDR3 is TGTGCCAGCAGTTACTCGACGGGGACGGAGACCCAGTACTTC. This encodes CASSYSTGTETQYF.

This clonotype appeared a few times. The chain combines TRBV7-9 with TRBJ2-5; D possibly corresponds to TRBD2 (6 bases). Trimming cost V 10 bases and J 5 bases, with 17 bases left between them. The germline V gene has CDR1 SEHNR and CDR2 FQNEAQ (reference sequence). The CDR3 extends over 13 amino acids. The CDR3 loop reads CATYHGGSETQYF. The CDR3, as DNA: TGTGCCACCTACCACGGGGGATCCGAGACCCAGTACTTC.

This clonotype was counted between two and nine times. CDR3 DNA: TGTGCCAGCAGCTTAGATGGGGGGGCACAGGGGAAGGGACTAGCGACCGAGCAGTACTTC. It is translated as CASSLDGGAQGKGLATEQYF. This chain joins TRBV11-2 and TRBJ2-7, with TRBD2 matching over 10 bases. With 0 bases clipped from V and 6 bases from J, the junction kept 20 bases outside the gene matches. This CDR3 is 20 amino acids long. CDR1 and CDR2 (germline): SGHAT, FQNNGV. The full variable domain, with the rest looked up from reference TRBV11-2 and TRBJ2-7, is EAGVAQSPRYKIIEKRQSVAFWCNPISGHATLYWYQQILGQGPKLLIQFQNNGVVDDSQLPKDRFSAERLKGVDSTLKIQPAKLEDSAVYLCASSLDGGAQGKGLATEQYFGPGTRLTVT.

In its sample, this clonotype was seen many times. The CDR3: CASNEGDYSNQPQHF. The CDR3 region has the DNA TGTGCCAGCAACGAGGGAGATTATAGCAATCAGCCCCAGCATTTT. V gene TRBV28 combines with J gene TRBJ1-5; D is ambiguous. Germline V gene data show CDR1 as MDHEN and CDR2 as SYDVKM. The CDR3 loop spans 15 amino acids. With 7 bases removed from V and 0 bases from J, the gap between germline ends came to 13 bases.

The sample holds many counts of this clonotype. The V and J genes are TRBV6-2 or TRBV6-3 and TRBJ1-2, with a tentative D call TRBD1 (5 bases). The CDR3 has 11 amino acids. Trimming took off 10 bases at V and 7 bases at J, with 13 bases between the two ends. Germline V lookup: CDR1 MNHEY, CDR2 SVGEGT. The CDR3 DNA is TGTGCCACCAGGGATGGAGTTGGCTACACCTTC. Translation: CATRDGVGYTF.

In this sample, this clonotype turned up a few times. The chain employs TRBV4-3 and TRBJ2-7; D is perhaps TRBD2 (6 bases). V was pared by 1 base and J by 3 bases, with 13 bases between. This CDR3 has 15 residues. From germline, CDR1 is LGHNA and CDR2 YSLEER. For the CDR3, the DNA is TGCGCCAGCAGCCAAGGGAGGGGAGTATACTACGAGCAGTACTTC. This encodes CASSQGRGVYYEQYF.

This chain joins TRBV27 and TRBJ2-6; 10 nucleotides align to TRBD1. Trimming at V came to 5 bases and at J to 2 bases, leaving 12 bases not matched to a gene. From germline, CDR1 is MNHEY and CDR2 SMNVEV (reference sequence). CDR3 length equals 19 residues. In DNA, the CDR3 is TGTGCCAGCAGTCCACCCTTGGGACAGGGGACAACTGGGGCCAACGTCCTGACTTTC. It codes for CASSPPLGQGTTGANVLTF.

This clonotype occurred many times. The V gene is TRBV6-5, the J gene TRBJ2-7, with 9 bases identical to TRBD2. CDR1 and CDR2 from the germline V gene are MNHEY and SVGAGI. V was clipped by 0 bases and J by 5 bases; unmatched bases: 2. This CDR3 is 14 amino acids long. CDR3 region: CASSYSAGGDEQYF. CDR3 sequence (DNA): TGTGCCAGCAGTTACTCGGCGGGAGGGGACGAGCAGTACTTC.

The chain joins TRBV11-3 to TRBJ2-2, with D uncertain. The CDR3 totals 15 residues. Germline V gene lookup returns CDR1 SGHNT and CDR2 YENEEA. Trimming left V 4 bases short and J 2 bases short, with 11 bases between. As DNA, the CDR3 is TGTGCCAGCAGCTACAATATAGGAAACACCGGGGAGCTGTTTTTT. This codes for CASSYNIGNTGELFF.

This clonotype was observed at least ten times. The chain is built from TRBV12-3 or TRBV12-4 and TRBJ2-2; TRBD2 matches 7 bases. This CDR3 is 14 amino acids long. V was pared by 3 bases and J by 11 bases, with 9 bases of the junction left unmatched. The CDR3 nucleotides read TGTGCCAGCAGTTTGGGTTTGAGCGGGACCGAGCTGTTTTTT. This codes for CASSLGLSGTELFF.

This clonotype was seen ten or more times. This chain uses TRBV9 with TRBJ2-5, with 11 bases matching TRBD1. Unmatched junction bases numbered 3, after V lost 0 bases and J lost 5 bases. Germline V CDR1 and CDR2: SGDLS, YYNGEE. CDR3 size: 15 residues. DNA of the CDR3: TGTGCCAGCAGCGTAGGGACAGGGGGCAGCGAGACCCAGTACTTC. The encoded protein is CASSVGTGGSETQYF.

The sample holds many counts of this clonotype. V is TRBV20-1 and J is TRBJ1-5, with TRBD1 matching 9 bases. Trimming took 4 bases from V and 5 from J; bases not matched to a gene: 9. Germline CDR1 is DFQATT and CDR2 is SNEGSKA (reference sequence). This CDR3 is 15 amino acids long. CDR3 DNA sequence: TGCAGTGCTATCATGGGGGACAGGGAATATCAGCCCCAGCATTTT. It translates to CSAIMGDREYQPQHF.

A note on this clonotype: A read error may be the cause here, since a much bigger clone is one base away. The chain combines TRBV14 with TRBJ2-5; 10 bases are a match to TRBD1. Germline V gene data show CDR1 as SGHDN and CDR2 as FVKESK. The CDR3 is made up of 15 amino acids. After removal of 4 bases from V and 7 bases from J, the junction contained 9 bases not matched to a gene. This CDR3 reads CASSRPGQGTGTQYF. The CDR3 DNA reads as TGTGCCAGCAGCCGCCCGGGACAGGGGACCGGGACCCAGTACTTC.

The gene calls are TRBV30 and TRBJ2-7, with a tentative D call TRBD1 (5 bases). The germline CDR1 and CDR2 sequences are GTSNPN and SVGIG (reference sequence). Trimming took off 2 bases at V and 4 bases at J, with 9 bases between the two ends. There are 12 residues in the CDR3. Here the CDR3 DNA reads TGTGCCTGGAGTCATCAGGGATACGAGCAGTACTTC. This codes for CAWSHQGYEQYF.

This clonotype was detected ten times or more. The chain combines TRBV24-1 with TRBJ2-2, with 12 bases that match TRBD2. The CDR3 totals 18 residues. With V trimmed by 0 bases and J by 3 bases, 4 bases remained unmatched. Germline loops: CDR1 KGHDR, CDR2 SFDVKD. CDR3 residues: CATSDLRTSGIDTGELFF. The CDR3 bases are TGTGCCACCAGTGATTTGCGGACTAGCGGGATCGACACCGGGGAGCTGTTTTTT.

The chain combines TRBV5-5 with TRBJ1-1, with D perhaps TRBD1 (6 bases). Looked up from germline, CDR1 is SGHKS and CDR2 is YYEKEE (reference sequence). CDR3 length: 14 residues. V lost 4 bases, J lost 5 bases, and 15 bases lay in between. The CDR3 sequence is CASSQGPRGTEAFF. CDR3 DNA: TGTGCCAGCAGCCAGGGGCCTAGGGGGACTGAAGCTTTCTTT.

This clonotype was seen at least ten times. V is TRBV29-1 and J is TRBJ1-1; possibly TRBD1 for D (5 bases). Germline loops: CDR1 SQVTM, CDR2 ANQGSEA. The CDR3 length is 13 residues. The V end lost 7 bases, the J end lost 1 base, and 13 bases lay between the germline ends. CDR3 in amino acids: CSAKLQANTEAFF. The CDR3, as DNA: TGCAGCGCCAAACTACAGGCGAACACTGAAGCTTTCTTT. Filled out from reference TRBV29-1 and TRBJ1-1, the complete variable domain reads SAVISQKPSRDICQRGTSLTIQCQVDSQVTMMFWYRQQPGQSLTLIATANQGSEATYESGFVIDKFPISRPNLTFSTLTVSNMSPEDSSIYLCSAKLQANTEAFFGQGTRLTVV.

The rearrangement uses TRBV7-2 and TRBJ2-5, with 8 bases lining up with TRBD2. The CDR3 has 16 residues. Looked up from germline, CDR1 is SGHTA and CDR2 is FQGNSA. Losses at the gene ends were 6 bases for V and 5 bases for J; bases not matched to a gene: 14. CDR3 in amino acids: CASSLPRSGGLETQYF. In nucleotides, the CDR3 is TGTGCCAGCAGTCTCCCCCGGAGCGGGGGATTGGAGACCCAGTACTTC.

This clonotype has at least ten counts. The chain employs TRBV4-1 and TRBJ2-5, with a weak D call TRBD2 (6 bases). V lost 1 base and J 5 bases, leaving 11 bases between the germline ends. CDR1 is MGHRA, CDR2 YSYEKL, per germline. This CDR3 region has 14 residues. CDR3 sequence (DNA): TGCGCCAGCAGCCAAGGGGAACGGGAGGAGACCCAGTACTTC. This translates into CASSQGEREETQYF.

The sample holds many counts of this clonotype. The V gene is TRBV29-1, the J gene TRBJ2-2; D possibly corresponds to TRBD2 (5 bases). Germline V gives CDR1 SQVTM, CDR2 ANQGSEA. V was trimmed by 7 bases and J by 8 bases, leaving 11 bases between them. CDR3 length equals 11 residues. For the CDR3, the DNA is TGCAGCGCCGGGGTTTGGGGGGAGCTGTTTTTT. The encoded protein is CSAGVWGELFF.

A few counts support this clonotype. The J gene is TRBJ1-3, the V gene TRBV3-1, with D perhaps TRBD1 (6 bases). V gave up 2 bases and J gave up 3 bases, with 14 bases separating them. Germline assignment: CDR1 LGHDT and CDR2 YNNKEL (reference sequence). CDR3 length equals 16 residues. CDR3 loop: CASSQRGTGLGNTIYF. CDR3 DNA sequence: TGTGCCAGCAGCCAACGGGGTACAGGGCTTGGAAACACCATATATTTT.